This T cell receptor beta chain was sequenced in a study of T cells in pancreatic ductal adenocarcinoma. Study results and caveats: Unique clonotypes were 7.5 to 10-fold more numerous in blood than in tumor. No significant tumor-blood clonality difference; means were about 0.12 and 0.073.

CDR3 size: 13 residues. Germline V gives CDR1 MNHNS, CDR2 SASEGT. V was pared by 7 bases and J by 2 bases, with 9 bases between. With regard to this clone: Its cognate antigen is unknown.

No neoadjuvant therapy was given to the selected pancreatic ductal adenocarcinoma patients before their surgery. Sequencing was performed with immunoSEQ multiplex PCR; in TCRdb, only in-frame clones are kept and a portion is missing. The repertoire has approximately 9,400 clones, around 66% of them found once; the top ten carry around 26%. This chain uses TRBV6-1 with TRBJ1-5; D perhaps matches TRBD1 (5 bases). The specimen sequenced was pancreatic tumor tissue. This clonotype was sampled from a human donor with pancreatic ductal adenocarcinoma. CDR3 coding DNA: TGTGCCAGCACCAGGGACGGCAATCAGCCCCAGCATTTT. As protein: CASTRDGNQPQHF.